Given below is one T cell receptor (beta chain) in context. Its antigen remains unknown. The data are from a study of cytomegalovirus exposure and HLA in healthy donors. Notes on the study in general: There were some public TCRs occurring in many donors, but most TCR sequences were rare.

It was with 60 Vbeta and 13 Jbeta primers that the PCR ran. This table comes from immunoSEQ multiplex PCR, and its TCRdb copy is limited to in-frame clones, with some not included. The table includes approximately 150,000 clones, 76% detected once. V was clipped by 3 bases and J by 1 base, with 10 bases between them. This CDR3 is 14 amino acids long. Per germline, CDR1 LNHDA and CDR2 SQIVND (reference sequence). The receptor comes from a male donor in good health and CMV-seronegative. Sequences were obtained from PBMCs. The rearrangement uses TRBV19 and TRBJ2-7, with a weak D call TRBD2 (5 bases). The CDR3 protein is CASSIRGKSYEQYF. Written as DNA, the CDR3 is TGTGCCAGTAGTATCCGGGGAAAGTCCTACGAGCAGTACTTC.